A selection of T cell receptor beta chains follows, all from one sample in a study of T cell responses to AZD1222 COVID-19 vaccine. TCRdb's table, derived via immunoSEQ multiplex PCR, lists solely in-frame clones and lacks some. This sample yields some 120,000 clones, of which around 89% are seen a single time; approximately 1.5% belongs to the top ten. The sample in question was peripheral blood, obtained on day 0 of AZD1222 vaccination. The receptors derive from an adult in good health. Each CDR3 is given with its conserved first and last residue. Clone size is given for some rows only: seen once, a few or many times, or a class if the clone is expanded.

cdr3_aa: CASSSGSSYNEQFF; j_call: TRBJ2-1; v_call: TRBV4-3; clone_size: .
cdr3_aa: CASSYSPRQAQYF; j_call: TRBJ2-3; v_call: TRBV6-5; clone_size: .
cdr3_aa: CASSYRENEAFF; j_call: TRBJ1-1; v_call: TRBV6-5; clone_size: .
cdr3_aa: CAGDRGKGRGYTF; j_call: TRBJ1-2; v_call: TRBV30; clone_size: .
cdr3_aa: CASSDRDRGNYGYTF; j_call: TRBJ1-2; v_call: TRBV21-1; clone_size: .
cdr3_aa: CASSGTLAGGITGELFF; j_call: TRBJ2-2; v_call: TRBV9; clone_size: .
cdr3_aa: CASTSQVGGGALNEKLFF; j_call: TRBJ1-4; v_call: TRBV3-1/TRBV3-2; clone_size: .
cdr3_aa: CASSLSSGLASTGELFF; j_call: TRBJ2-2; v_call: TRBV27; clone_size: .
cdr3_aa: CASSPRGGRDTEAFF; j_call: TRBJ1-1; v_call: TRBV11-3; clone_size: .
cdr3_aa: CASSLAEGAMYIQYF; j_call: TRBJ2-4; v_call: TRBV9; clone_size: once
cdr3_aa: CASSLTGDHSPLHF; j_call: TRBJ1-6; v_call: TRBV11-2; clone_size: .
cdr3_aa: CASRTTGIQPQHF; j_call: TRBJ1-5; v_call: TRBV28; clone_size: once
cdr3_aa: CASSIRRTSGSSYNEQFF; j_call: TRBJ2-1; v_call: TRBV27; clone_size: .
cdr3_aa: CASRSSSGSVAKNIQYF; j_call: TRBJ2-4; v_call: TRBV27; clone_size: .
cdr3_aa: CASSALYRPTQYF; j_call: TRBJ2-3; v_call: TRBV12-1; clone_size: .
cdr3_aa: CASSFLGTGGVYEQYF; j_call: TRBJ2-7; v_call: TRBV27; clone_size: .
cdr3_aa: CASSFTSGRASSYEQYF; j_call: TRBJ2-7; v_call: TRBV5-6; clone_size: once
cdr3_aa: CAWSVGTTDHTDTQYF; j_call: TRBJ2-3; v_call: TRBV30; clone_size: .
cdr3_aa: CASSLGGSSGNTIYF; j_call: TRBJ1-3; v_call: TRBV7-9; clone_size: .
cdr3_aa: CASSLGPLMNTEAFF; j_call: TRBJ1-1; v_call: TRBV27; clone_size: .
cdr3_aa: CASRDRDYEQYF; j_call: TRBJ2-7; v_call: TRBV2; clone_size: .
cdr3_aa: CASSEWSVLSYTF; j_call: TRBJ1-2; v_call: TRBV6-1; clone_size: .
cdr3_aa: CASSPPRTGKQNEQFF; j_call: TRBJ2-1; v_call: TRBV9; clone_size: .
cdr3_aa: CASSPPRGANEKLFF; j_call: TRBJ1-4; v_call: TRBV18; clone_size: .
cdr3_aa: CASSWGQGNTEAFF; j_call: TRBJ1-1; v_call: TRBV5-4; clone_size: .
cdr3_aa: CASSLGQSTGELFF; j_call: TRBJ2-2; v_call: TRBV19; clone_size: few
cdr3_aa: CASSISLQGQGSYEQYF; j_call: TRBJ2-7; v_call: TRBV5-1; clone_size: .
cdr3_aa: CASISTGISYEQYF; j_call: TRBJ2-7; v_call: TRBV6-5; clone_size: few
cdr3_aa: CASSIAGRAADTQYF; j_call: TRBJ2-3; v_call: TRBV19; clone_size: .
cdr3_aa: CASSLNNYGYTF; j_call: TRBJ1-2; v_call: TRBV12-3/TRBV12-4; clone_size: .
cdr3_aa: CASSQGLAGYYNEQFF; j_call: TRBJ2-1; v_call: TRBV3-1/TRBV3-2; clone_size: .
cdr3_aa: CASKRDRGDIEQFF; j_call: TRBJ2-1; v_call: TRBV2; clone_size: .
cdr3_aa: CATSDFRGGAETQYF; j_call: TRBJ2-5; v_call: TRBV24-1; clone_size: .
cdr3_aa: CASSVGGDYEQYF; j_call: TRBJ2-7; v_call: TRBV9; clone_size: .
cdr3_aa: CASSRISGANVLTF; j_call: TRBJ2-6; v_call: TRBV6-2/TRBV6-3; clone_size: .
cdr3_aa: CASSQDLGTQYF; j_call: TRBJ2-5; v_call: TRBV14; clone_size: .
cdr3_aa: CASSPVTSGTYEQYF; j_call: TRBJ2-7; v_call: TRBV3-1/TRBV3-2; clone_size: .
cdr3_aa: CASSHSAGRNQPQHF; j_call: TRBJ1-5; v_call: TRBV10-2; clone_size: .
cdr3_aa: CASSQDNVSPEWNHSNQPQHF; j_call: TRBJ1-5; v_call: TRBV3-1/TRBV3-2; clone_size: .
cdr3_aa: CASSPEGSSTQYF; j_call: TRBJ2-5; v_call: TRBV7-3; clone_size: once
cdr3_aa: CASSVLGEQYF; j_call: TRBJ2-7; v_call: TRBV25-1; clone_size: .
cdr3_aa: CASSPPSGRAHEQYF; j_call: TRBJ2-7; v_call: TRBV5-4; clone_size: .
cdr3_aa: CASSIARDRGQGEAFF; j_call: TRBJ1-1; v_call: TRBV19; clone_size: .
cdr3_aa: CASSSPGQGEYEQYF; j_call: TRBJ2-7; v_call: TRBV5-1; clone_size: .
cdr3_aa: CATSRVATDNEQFF; j_call: TRBJ2-1; v_call: TRBV15; clone_size: .
cdr3_aa: CASSPQGSTGELFF; j_call: TRBJ2-2; v_call: TRBV7-6; clone_size: few
cdr3_aa: CASSLAGLSYEQYF; j_call: TRBJ2-7; v_call: TRBV27; clone_size: .